This T cell receptor beta chain was documented in a study of tissue T cells after allogeneic stem cell transplantation. Germline CDR1 reads SSHAT; CDR2 reads FNYEAQ (reference sequence). V was pared by 5 bases and J by 4 bases, with 14 bases of the junction left unmatched. CDR3 length: 16 residues. The method was immunoSEQ multiplex PCR; TCRdb's version includes in-frame clones alone and lacks a portion of them. The sample shows tens of thousands of clones, 73% of them seen only once. The chain has TRBV7-7 and TRBJ2-7; 7 nucleotides align to TRBD1. Sample: tissue from the ileum, taken at autopsy. The receptor was derived from a female donor older than 55 with lung cancer. The DNA for the CDR3 is TGTGCCAGCAGCGCTCAGGGGGAAGACCAGCGGTACGAGCAGTACTTC. Protein: CASSAQGEDQRYEQYF.